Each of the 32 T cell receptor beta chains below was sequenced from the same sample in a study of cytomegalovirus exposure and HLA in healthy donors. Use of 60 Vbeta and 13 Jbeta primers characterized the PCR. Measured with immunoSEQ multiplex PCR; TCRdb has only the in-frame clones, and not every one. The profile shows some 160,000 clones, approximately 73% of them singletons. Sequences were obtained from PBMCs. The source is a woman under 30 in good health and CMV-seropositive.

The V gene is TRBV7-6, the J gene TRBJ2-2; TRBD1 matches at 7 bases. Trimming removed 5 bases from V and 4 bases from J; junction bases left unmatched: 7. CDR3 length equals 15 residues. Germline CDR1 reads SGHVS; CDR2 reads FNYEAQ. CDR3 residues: CASSLTGVGTGELFF. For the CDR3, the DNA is TGTGCCAGCAGCCTAACAGGGGTGGGCACCGGGGAGCTGTTTTTT.

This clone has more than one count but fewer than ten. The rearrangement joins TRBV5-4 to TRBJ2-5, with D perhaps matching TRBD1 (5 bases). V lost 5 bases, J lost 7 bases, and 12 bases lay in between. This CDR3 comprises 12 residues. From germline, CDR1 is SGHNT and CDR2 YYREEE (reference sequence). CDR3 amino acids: CASRGDGVTQYF. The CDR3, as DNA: TGTGCCAGCAGAGGGGATGGCGTGACCCAGTACTTC.

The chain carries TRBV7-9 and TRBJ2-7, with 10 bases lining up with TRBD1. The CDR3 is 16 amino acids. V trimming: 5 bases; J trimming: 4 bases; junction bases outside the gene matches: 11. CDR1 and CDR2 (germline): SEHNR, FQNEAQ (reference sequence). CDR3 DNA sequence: TGTGCCAGCAGCCGCAACGCGGGGACAGGGGCTTACGAGCAGTACTTC. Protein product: CASSRNAGTGAYEQYF.

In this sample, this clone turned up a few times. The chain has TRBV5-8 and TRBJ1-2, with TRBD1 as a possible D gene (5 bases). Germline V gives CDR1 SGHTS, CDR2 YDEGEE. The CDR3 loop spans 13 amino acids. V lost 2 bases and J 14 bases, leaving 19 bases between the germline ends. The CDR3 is CASSFGDPVGRTF. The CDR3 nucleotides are TGTGCCAGCAGCTTTGGGGACCCGGTAGGGAGGACCTTC.

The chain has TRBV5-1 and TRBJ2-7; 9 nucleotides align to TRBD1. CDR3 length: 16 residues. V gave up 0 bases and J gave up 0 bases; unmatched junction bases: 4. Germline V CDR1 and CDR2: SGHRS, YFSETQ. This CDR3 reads CASSLAGTGISYEQYF. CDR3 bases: TGCGCCAGCAGCTTGGCCGGGACAGGGATCTCCTACGAGCAGTACTTC.

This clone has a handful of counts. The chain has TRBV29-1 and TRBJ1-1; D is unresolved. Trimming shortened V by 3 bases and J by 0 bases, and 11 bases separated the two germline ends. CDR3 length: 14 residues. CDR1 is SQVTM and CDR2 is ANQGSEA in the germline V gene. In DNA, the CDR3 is TGCAGCGTTGAGAACGTACAAGTGAACACTGAAGCTTTCTTT. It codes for CSVENVQVNTEAFF.

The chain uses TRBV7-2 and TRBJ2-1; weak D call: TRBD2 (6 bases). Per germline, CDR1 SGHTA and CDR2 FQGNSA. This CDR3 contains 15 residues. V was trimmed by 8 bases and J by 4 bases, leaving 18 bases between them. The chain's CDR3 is CASAHSGDTYNEQFF. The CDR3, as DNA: TGTGCCAGCGCCCATAGCGGAGATACGTACAATGAGCAGTTCTTC.

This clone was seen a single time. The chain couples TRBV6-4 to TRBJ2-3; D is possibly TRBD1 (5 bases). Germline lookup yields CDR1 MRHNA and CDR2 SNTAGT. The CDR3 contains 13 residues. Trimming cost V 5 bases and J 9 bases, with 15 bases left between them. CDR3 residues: CASSQQELTTQYF. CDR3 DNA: TGTGCCAGCAGTCAACAGGAGCTCACAACGCAGTATTTT.

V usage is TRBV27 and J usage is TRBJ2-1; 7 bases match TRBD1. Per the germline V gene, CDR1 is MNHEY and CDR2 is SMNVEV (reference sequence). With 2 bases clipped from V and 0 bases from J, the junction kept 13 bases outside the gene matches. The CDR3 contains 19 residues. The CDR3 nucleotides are TGTGCCAGCAGTTTACTGGGCCCCATAGGGGGCTCCTCCTACAATGAGCAGTTCTTC. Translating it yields CASSLLGPIGGSSYNEQFF.

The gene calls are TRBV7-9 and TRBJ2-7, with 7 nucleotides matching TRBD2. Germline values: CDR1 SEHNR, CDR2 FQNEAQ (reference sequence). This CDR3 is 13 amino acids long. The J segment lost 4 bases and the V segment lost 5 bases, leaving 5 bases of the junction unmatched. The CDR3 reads CASSHRGEYEQYF. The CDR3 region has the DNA TGTGCCAGCAGCCACCGGGGGGAATACGAGCAGTACTTC.

The CDR3 DNA follows: TGCGCCAGCAGCCAAGAAGGGGACAGGGAAGGGCCATTAAATGGCTACACCTTC. It translates to CASSQEGDREGPLNGYTF. The chain links TRBV4-3 to TRBJ1-2; TRBD1 matches at 9 bases. Unmatched junction bases numbered 14, after V lost 0 bases and J lost 6 bases. CDR1 is LGHNA and CDR2 is YSLEER in the germline V gene. The CDR3 is 18 residues long.

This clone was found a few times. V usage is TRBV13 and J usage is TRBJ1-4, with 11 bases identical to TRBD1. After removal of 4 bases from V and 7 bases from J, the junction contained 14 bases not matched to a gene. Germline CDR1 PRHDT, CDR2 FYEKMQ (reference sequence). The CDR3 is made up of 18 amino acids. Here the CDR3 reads CASSSGFSLDRGLEKLFF. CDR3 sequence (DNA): TGTGCCAGCAGCTCAGGGTTTTCGCTGGACAGGGGGCTTGAAAAACTGTTTTTT.

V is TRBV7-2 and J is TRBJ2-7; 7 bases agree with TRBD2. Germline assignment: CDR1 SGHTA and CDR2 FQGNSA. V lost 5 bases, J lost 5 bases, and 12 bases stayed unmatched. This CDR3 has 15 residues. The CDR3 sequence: CASSQTSQATHEQYF. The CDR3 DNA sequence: TGTGCCAGCAGCCAGACTAGCCAAGCCACCCACGAGCAGTACTTC.

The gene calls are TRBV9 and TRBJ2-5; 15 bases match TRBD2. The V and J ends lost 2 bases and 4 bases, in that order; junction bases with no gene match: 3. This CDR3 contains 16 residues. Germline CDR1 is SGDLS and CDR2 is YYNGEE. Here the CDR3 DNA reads TGTGCCAGCAGCGTCGGGACTAGCGGGGGGCCAGAGACCCAGTACTTC. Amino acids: CASSVGTSGGPETQYF.

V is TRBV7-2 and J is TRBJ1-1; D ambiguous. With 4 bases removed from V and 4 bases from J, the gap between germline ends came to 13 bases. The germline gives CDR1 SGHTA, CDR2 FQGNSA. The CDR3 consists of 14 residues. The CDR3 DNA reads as TGTGCCAGCAGCTCATCGGGATTCCGCACTGAAGCTTTCTTT. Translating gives CASSSSGFRTEAFF.

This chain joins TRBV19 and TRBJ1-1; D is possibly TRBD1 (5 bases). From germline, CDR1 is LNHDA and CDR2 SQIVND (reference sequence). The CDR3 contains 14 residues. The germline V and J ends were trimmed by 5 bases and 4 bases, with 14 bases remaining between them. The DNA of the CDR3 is TGTGCCAGTAGTGCCAAACGACAGATCACTGAAGCTTTCTTT. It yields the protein CASSAKRQITEAFF.

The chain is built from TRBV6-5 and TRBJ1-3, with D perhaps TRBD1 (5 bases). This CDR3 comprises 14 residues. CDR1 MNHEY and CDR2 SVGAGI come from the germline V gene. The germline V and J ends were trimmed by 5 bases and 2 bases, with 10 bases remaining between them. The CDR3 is CASSPQGTGNTIYF. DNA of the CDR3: TGTGCCAGCAGTCCGCAGGGAACTGGAAACACCATATATTTT.

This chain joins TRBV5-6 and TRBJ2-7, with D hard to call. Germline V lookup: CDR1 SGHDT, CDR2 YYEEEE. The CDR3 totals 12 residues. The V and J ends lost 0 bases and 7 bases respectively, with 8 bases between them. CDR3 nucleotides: TGTGCCAGCAGCTTGGCCTATCGTGAGCAGTACTTC. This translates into CASSLAYREQYF.

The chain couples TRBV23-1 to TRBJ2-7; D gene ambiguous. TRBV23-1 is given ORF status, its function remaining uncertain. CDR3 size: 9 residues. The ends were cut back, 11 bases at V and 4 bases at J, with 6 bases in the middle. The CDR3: CAGLYEQYF. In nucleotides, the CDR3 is TGCGCCGGCCTTTACGAGCAGTACTTC.

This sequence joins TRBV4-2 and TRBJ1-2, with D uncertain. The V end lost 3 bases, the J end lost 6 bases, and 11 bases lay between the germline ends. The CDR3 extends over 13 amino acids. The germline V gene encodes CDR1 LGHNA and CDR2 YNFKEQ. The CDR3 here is CASSQAEGHGYTF. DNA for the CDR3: TGTGCCAGCAGCCAGGCGGAGGGCCATGGCTACACCTTC.

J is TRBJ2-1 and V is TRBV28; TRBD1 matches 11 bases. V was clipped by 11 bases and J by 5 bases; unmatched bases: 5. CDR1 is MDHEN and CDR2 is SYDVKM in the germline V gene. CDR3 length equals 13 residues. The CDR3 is CAGGQGANNEQFF. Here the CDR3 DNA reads TGTGCCGGAGGACAGGGGGCGAACAATGAGCAGTTCTTC.

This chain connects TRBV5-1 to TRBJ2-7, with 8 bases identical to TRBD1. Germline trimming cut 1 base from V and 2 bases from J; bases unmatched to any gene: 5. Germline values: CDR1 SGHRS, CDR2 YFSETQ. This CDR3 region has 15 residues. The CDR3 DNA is TGCGCCAGCAGCTTGTACCCACAGGGGGCCTACGAGCAGTACTTC. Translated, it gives CASSLYPQGAYEQYF.

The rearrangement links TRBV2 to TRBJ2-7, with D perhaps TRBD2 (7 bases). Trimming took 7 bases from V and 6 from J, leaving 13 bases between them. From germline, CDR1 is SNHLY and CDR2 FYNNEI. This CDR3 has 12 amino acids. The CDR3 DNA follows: TGTGCCAGCATCGAAGGGGGGGTCGAGCAGTACTTC. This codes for CASIEGGVEQYF.

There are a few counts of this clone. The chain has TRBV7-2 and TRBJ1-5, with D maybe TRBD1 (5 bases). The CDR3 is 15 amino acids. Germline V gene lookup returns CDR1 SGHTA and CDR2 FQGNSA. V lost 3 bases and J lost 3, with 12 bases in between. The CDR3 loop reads CASSFAGGNNQPQHF. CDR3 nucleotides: TGTGCCAGCAGCTTCGCGGGGGGAAACAATCAGCCCCAGCATTTT.

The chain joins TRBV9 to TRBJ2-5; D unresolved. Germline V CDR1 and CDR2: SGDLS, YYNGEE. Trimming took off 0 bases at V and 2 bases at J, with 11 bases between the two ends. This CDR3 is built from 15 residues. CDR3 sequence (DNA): TGTGCCAGCAGCGTAGGATCAGTGTCACAAGAGACCCAGTACTTC. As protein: CASSVGSVSQETQYF.

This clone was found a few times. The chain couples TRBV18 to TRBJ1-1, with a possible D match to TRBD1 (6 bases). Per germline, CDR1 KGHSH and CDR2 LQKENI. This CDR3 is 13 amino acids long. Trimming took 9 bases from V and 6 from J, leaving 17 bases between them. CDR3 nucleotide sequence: TGTGCCAGTCTAAGTCATCCAGGGGCTGAAGCTTTCTTT. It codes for CASLSHPGAEAFF.

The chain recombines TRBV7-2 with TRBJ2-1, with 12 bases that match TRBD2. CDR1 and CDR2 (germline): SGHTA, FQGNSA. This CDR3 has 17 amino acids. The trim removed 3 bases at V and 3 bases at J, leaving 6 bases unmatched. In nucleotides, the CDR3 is TGTGCCAGCAGCTTCACTAGCGGGGGGCCGGTCTACAATGAGCAGTTCTTC. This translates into CASSFTSGGPVYNEQFF. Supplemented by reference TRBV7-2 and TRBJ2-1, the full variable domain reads GAGVSQSPSNKVTEKGKDVELRCDPISGHTALYWYRQSLGQGLEFLIYFQGNSAPDKSGLPSDRFSAERTGGSVSTLTIQRTQQEDSAVYLCASSFTSGGPVYNEQFFGPGTRLTVL.

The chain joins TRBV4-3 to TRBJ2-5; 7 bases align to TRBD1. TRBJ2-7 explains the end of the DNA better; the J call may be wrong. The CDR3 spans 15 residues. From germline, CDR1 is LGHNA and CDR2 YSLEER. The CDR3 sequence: CASSRYRDSSYEQYF. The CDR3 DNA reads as TGCGCCAGCAGCCGTTACCGGGACAGCTCCTACGAGCAGTACTTC.

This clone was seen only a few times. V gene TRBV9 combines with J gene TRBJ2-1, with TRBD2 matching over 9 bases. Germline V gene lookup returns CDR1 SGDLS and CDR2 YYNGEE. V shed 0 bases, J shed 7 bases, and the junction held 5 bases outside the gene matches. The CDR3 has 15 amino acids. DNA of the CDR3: TGTGCCAGCAGCGTAGGAGCGGGGGGCCTTAATGAGCAGTTCTTC. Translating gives CASSVGAGGLNEQFF.

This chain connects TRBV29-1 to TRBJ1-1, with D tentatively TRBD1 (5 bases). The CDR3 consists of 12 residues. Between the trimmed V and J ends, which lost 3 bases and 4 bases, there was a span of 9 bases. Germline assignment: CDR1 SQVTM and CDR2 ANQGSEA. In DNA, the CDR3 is TGCAGCGTTGAGTGGGGCCGCACTGAAGCTTTCTTT. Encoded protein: CSVEWGRTEAFF.

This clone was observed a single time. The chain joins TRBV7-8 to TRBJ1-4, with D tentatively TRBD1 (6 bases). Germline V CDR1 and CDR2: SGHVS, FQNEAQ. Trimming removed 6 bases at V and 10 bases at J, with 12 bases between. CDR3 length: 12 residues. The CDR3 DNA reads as TGTGCCAGCAGTTTATCACAGGGAAAACTGTTTTTT. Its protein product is CASSLSQGKLFF.

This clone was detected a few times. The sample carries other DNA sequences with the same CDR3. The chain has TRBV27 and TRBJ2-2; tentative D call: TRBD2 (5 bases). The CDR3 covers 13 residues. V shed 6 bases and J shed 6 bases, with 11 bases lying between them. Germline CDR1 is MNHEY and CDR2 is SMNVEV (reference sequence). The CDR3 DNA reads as TGTGCCAGCAGCTTGAGGGTGGCCGGGGAGCTGTTTTTT. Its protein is CASSLRVAGELFF.